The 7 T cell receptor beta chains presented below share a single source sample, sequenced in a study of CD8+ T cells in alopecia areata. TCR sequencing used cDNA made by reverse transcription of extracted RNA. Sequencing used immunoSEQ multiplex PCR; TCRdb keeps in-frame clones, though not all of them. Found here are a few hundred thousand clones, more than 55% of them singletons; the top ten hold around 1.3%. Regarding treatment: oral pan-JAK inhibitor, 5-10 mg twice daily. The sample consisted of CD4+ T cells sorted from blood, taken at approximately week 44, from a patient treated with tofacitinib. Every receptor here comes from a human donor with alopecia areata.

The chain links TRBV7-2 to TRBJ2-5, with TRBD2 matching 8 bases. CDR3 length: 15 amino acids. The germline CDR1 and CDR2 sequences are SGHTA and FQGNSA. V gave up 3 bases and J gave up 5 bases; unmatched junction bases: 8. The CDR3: CASSFGSAGGETQYF. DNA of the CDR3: TGTGCCAGCAGCTTTGGTTCGGCGGGGGGCGAGACCCAGTACTTC.

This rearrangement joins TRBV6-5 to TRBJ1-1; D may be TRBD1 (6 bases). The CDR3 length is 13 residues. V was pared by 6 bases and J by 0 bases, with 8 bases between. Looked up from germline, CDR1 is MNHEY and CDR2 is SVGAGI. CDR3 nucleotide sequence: TGTGCCAGCAGCTGGACAGTGAACACTGAAGCTTTCTTT. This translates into CASSWTVNTEAFF.

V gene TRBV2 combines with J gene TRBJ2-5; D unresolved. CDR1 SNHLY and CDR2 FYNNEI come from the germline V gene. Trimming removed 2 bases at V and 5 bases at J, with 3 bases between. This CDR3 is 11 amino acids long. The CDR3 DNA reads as TGTGCCAGCAGTGAAAGGGAGACCCAGTACTTC. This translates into CASSERETQYF.

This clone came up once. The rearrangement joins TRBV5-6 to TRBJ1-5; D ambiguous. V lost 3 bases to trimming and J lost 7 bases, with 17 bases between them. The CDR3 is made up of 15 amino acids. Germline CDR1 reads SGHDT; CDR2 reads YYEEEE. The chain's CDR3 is CASSYSSAYKQPQHF. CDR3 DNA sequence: TGTGCCAGCAGCTATTCCTCGGCCTACAAGCAGCCCCAGCATTTT.

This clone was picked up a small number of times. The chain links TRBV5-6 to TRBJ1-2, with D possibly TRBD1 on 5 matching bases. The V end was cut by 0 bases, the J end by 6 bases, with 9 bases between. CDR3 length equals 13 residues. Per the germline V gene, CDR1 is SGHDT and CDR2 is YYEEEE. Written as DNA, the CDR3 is TGTGCCAGCAGCTTGGACAGGACTAATGGCTACACCTTC. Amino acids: CASSLDRTNGYTF.

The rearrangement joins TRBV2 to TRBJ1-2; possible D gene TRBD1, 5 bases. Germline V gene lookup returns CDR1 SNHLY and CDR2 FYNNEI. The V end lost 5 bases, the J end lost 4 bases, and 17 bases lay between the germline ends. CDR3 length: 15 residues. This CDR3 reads CASSKDMGTVYGYTF. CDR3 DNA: TGTGCCAGCAGTAAAGATATGGGGACGGTCTATGGCTACACCTTC.

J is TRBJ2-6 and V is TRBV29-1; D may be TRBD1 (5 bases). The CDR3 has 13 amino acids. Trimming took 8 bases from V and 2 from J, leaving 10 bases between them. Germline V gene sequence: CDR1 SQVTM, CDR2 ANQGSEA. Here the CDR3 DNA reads TGCAGCATCAGGGTCGCTGGGGCCAACGTCCTGACTTTC. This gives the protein CSIRVAGANVLTF.